This TCR beta chain stems from a study of preoperative IRX-2 immunotherapy in early breast cancer (dated by TCRdb to the late 2010s). About this clone itself: Its target antigen remains unknown. No base quality values were provided; no much bigger clone lies one nucleotide off.

The intended sense of this specimen's treatment or condition label: preoperative locoregional IRX-2 cytokine immunotherapy. The samples were obtained from a phase Ib study that tested preoperative, locoregional IRX-2 cytokine immunotherapy designed to prime immune responses. Patients with early-stage breast cancer who were given IRX-2 before surgery served as donors. Sequences SGHNT (CDR1) and YENEEA (CDR2) are obtained from the germline V gene. The CDR3 holds 15 amino acids from the cysteine to the phenylalanine. CDR3 DNA only is kept here, 45 bases in frame from base 1. Relative to germline, V is missing 7 bases and J is missing 6 bases, with 12 bases of the junction outside any gene match. Receptor amplification or capture employed the immunoSEQ multiplex PCR assay. Held by TCRdb, this immuneACCESS table contains in-frame sequences only and omits some clones. Under half of the omission traces to an unresolved V gene where checked; the cause of the rest is unknown. The sample yields some 99,000 clones; 86% were counted once. The ten largest clonotypes hold roughly 2% of the sample.

This TCR derives from a human donor with breast cancer. Sequences were derived from tumor tissue, sampled after IRX-2 immunotherapy. The receptor chain draws on TRBV11-3 and TRBJ1-1; the central 9 bases match TRBD1. The DNA sequence reads TGTGCCAGCATCCAGACAGGGACAGGGATGGCTGAAGCTTTCTTT. It codes for CASIQTGTGMAEAFF.